This TCR beta chain appears in the sequencing data of a study of T cells after yellow fever vaccination. Trimming left V 3 bases short and J 12 bases short, with 19 bases between. Germline CDR1 reads MNHEY; CDR2 reads SMNVEV (reference sequence). The CDR3 consists of 14 residues. One entry per CDR3 protein results from TCRdb running MiXCR on the 5' RACE reads. The repertoire includes some 170,000 distinct CDR3 sequences, roughly a tenth of them detected once, and under 40% sits in the top ten. This receptor was taken from a man younger than 35 who received the YFV17D yellow fever vaccine. The chain has TRBV27 and TRBJ2-3; D is perhaps TRBD1 (6 bases). The specimen was CD8+ T cells sorted from PBMCs, collected 45 days after the yellow fever booster vaccination. The CDR3: CASSLPDTGFNQYF. CDR3 coding DNA: TGTGCCAGCAGTTTGCCGGACACAGGGTTTAATCAGTATTTT.